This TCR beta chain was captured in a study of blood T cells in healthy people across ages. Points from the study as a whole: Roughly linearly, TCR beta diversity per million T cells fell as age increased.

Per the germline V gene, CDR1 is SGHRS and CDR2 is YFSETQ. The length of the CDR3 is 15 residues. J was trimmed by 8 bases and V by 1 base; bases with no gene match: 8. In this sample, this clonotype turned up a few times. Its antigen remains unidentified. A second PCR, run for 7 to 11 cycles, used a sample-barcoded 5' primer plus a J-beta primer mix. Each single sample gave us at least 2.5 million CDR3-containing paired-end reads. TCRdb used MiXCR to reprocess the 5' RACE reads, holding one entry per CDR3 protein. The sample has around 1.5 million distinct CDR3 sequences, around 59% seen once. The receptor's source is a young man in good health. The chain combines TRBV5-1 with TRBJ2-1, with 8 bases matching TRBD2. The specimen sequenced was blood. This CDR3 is CASSLTAGDFDEQFF. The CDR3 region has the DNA TGCGCCAGCAGCTTGACAGCGGGGGACTTCGATGAGCAGTTCTTC.